The 28 T cell receptor beta chains below were found in one sample sequenced in a study of tumor-infiltrating lymphocytes in primary liver carcinoma. RNA was extracted from whole blood without cell sorting, alongside germline DNA. The authors made TCR beta cDNA from around 500 ng total RNA with a constant-region primer. Three rounds of nested multiplex PCR with slightly modified ARM-PCR produced TCR beta libraries. Two initial PCR rounds of about 10 cycles each paired TRBV1-TRBV30 forward primers with a C-beta reverse primer. TCRdb re-derived calls from the multiplex PCR reads in MiXCR, one entry per CDR3 protein. The sample shows about 310,000 distinct CDR3 sequences, 60% to 80% of them seen only once. The sequencing input was peripheral blood. The receptors were sampled from a man between 35 and 55 years old with primary liver carcinoma and hepatitis B virus infection.

To note about this clonotype: A read error is possible here, since a much larger clone lies one base away. The rearrangement uses TRBV29-1 and TRBJ2-1, with D possibly called TRBD1 or TRBD2 (5 bases each). The germline gives CDR1 SQVTM, CDR2 ANQGSEA. V was trimmed by 6 bases and J by 5 bases, leaving 14 bases between them. CDR3 length: 13 amino acids. CDR3 amino acids: CSVTGAGNNEQFF. The CDR3 DNA reads TGCAGCGTGACCGGGGCAGGGAACAATGAGCAGTTCTTC.

CDR3 DNA sequence: TGTGCCAGTAGTGTTCAAGGAGCCAAAAACATTCAGTACTTC. It translates to CASSVQGAKNIQYF. This chain connects TRBV27 to TRBJ2-4; D unclear. The CDR3 runs to 14 residues. Germline CDR1 MNHEY, CDR2 SMNVEV (reference sequence). Trimming shortened V by 9 bases and J by 0 bases, and 12 bases separated the two germline ends.

With respect to this clonotype: This may be a read error, as it is one base from a much larger clone. The missing conserved phenylalanine or tryptophan at the end of this CDR3 makes a read error likely. The chain uses TRBV6-5 and TRBJ2-3, with 9 bases aligning to TRBD2. V was clipped by 4 bases and J by 6 bases; unmatched bases: 20. Germline CDR1 MNHEY, CDR2 SVGAGI. The CDR3 consists of 19 residues. CDR3 protein: CASSSTGTSPFHAVDTQYY. CDR3 DNA: TGTGCCAGCAGTTCTACCGGGACTAGCCCATTCCACGCGGTTGATACGCAGTATTAT.

On this clonotype: Lacking the conserved final phenylalanine or tryptophan, this CDR3 likely reflects a read error. This chain joins TRBV11-2 and TRBJ2-3; TRBD2 matches 8 bases. The trim removed 4 bases at V and 6 bases at J, leaving 9 bases unmatched. This CDR3 has 15 residues. Per germline, CDR1 SGHAT and CDR2 FQNNGV. CDR3: CASSSGSGGRDTQYL. CDR3 sequence (DNA): TGTGCCAGCAGCTCAGGATCGGGAGGGCGGGATACGCAGTATTTG.

This clonotype was observed many times. The chain has TRBV2 and TRBJ2-1, with 7 bases matching TRBD1. The V gene end was trimmed by 4 bases and the J gene end by 8 bases; junction bases not matched to a gene: 5. CDR1 and CDR2 (germline): SNHLY, FYNNEI. The CDR3 totals 13 residues. Here the CDR3 reads CASSASRGHEQFF. CDR3 in DNA: TGTGCCAGCAGTGCTTCGAGGGGGCATGAGCAGTTCTTC.

This clonotype appeared many times. The chain combines TRBV6-1 with TRBJ1-6; D ambiguous. CDR3 size: 20 residues. Trimming left V 5 bases short and J 7 bases short, with 30 bases between. Germline CDR1 MNHNS, CDR2 SASEGT. CDR3 amino acids: CASSQQWGVSNRQRNSPLHF. The DNA for the CDR3 is TGTGCCAGCAGTCAACAGTGGGGTGTGTCGAACCGACAAAGAAATTCACCCCTCCACTTT.

Points on this clonotype: This may stem from a read error, because a much larger clone lies one nucleotide away. The CDR3 ends on some other residue instead of the conserved phenylalanine or tryptophan, so this is likely a read error. This chain joins TRBV29-1 and TRBJ1-1; the D is unclear. Germline-derived CDR1 and CDR2 are SQVTM and ANQGSEA. The ends were cut back, 4 bases at V and 1 base at J, with 7 bases in the middle. The CDR3 has 12 amino acids. The CDR3 loop reads CSVVDENTEAFL. DNA of the CDR3: TGCAGCGTTGTCGACGAGAACACTGAAGCTTTCCTT.

The table lists this clonotype with many counts. The V and J genes are TRBV6-5 and TRBJ1-6; D unclear. V lost 5 bases and J lost 9, with 8 bases in between. The CDR3 length is 12 residues. Germline V lookup: CDR1 MNHEY, CDR2 SVGAGI. CDR3 region: CASSRTGSPLHF. The CDR3 nucleotides are TGTGCCAGCAGTCGAACTGGTTCACCCCTCCACTTT.

The V gene is TRBV10-3, the J gene TRBJ2-7, with D possibly being TRBD1 (6 bases). Deletions cut 4 bases from V and 1 base from J, with 11 bases between. This CDR3 comprises 14 residues. The germline gives CDR1 ENHRY, CDR2 SYGVKD. CDR3: CAISVSGQSYEQYF. DNA for the CDR3: TGTGCCATCAGTGTGTCCGGACAGTCCTACGAGCAGTACTTC.

About this clonotype itself: One junction end does not reproduce the germline sequence, and a read error may be involved. The chain joins TRBV5-1 to TRBJ2-2, with D possibly being TRBD2 (5 bases). This CDR3 region has 15 residues. The V gene's germline CDR1 is SGHRS and CDR2 YFSETQ. The CDR3 sequence is CASSPAPVNTGELLF. The CDR3 DNA is TGCGCCAGCAGCCCTGCCCCGGTGAACACCGGGGAGCTGCTTTTT.

The rearrangement links TRBV23-1 to TRBJ1-5; D not certain. TRBV23-1 is an ORF; its function is uncertain. The CDR3 contains 14 residues. V was cut by 0 bases and J by 5 bases, with 8 bases left in between. The CDR3 DNA follows: TGCGCCAGCAGTCAATCGCTGGTGGATCAGCCCCAGCATTTT. Translation: CASSQSLVDQPQHF.

This clonotype appeared a few times. One junction end disagrees with the germline gene, perhaps due to a read error. This chain joins TRBV11-2 and TRBJ1-2, with D perhaps TRBD1 (5 bases). CDR1 is SGHAT, CDR2 FQNNGV, per germline. This CDR3 contains 15 residues. The CDR3 nucleotides read TGTGCTAGCAGCCACCAGGGAGAGGGCGTTCAAGCCTACACCTTC. It is translated as CASSHQGEGVQAYTF.

Turning to this clonotype: A read error may account for a junction end that differs from germline. CDR3 coding DNA: TGTGCCGGCAGTCACAGGAACACCGGGGAGTTGTTTTTT. This encodes CAGSHRNTGELFF. This chain connects TRBV12-3 or TRBV12-4 to TRBJ2-2; D may be TRBD1 or TRBD2 (5 bases each). The CDR3 length is 13 residues.

The chain has TRBV6-1 and TRBJ2-1; 9 bases match TRBD1. Per the germline V gene, CDR1 is MNHNS and CDR2 is SASEGT. The CDR3 sequence is 15 residues long. J gave up 3 bases and V 2 bases, and 2 bases lay outside the gene matches. The CDR3 region is CASSETGGIYNEQFF. The CDR3 nucleotides are TGTGCCAGCAGTGAAACAGGGGGCATCTACAATGAGCAGTTCTTC.

The chain has TRBV18 and TRBJ2-5; 10 bases line up with TRBD1. The CDR3 runs to 15 residues. V lost 6 bases and J lost 3; bases outside the gene matches: 7. CDR1 and CDR2 (germline): KGHSH, LQKENI. The DNA of the CDR3 is TGTGCCAGCTCGTTTTCGACAGGGGGCAAAGAGACCCAGTACTTC. It yields the protein CASSFSTGGKETQYF.

Regarding this clonotype: Its ends do not fully match the called genes, so a read error is possible. The chain joins TRBV11-2 to TRBJ2-1; maybe TRBD2 (5 bases). Per the germline V gene, CDR1 is SGHAT and CDR2 is FQNNGV. This CDR3 spans 16 amino acids. The CDR3 region has the DNA TGCGCCAGCAGCTTAAGCGGAGTCTTGCCCTACAATGAGCAGTTGTTC. Translated, it gives CASSLSGVLPYNEQLF.

The chain joins TRBV6-1 to TRBJ2-2; D is unresolved. The V end lost 4 bases, the J end lost 4 bases, and 7 bases lay between the germline ends. CDR1 and CDR2 (germline): MNHNS, SASEGT. This CDR3 has 13 amino acids. The CDR3, as DNA: TGTGCCAGCAGTGCACCCAGCACCGGGGAGCTGTTTTTT. Its protein product is CASSAPSTGELFF.

The chain is built from TRBV12-3 or TRBV12-4 and TRBJ2-7; the D gene is possibly TRBD2 (6 bases). The V and J ends lost 8 bases and 7 bases respectively, with 15 bases between them. This CDR3 contains 12 residues. The CDR3 sequence: CASANGGLEQYF. The CDR3, as DNA: TGTGCCAGCGCCAACGGAGGGTTAGAGCAGTACTTC.

As concerns this clonotype: A junction boundary mismatches the germline segment, possibly from a read error. The V gene is TRBV28, the J gene TRBJ2-7; TRBD1 or TRBD2 may be the D gene (6 bases each). Germline V gene sequence: CDR1 MDHEN, CDR2 SYDVKM. This CDR3 spans 15 amino acids. The CDR3 DNA reads as TGTGCCAGCAGTTCCGGGGCCTCGGGGGCCTATGAGCAGTACTTC. Its protein is CASSSGASGAYEQYF.

The V call is TRBV5-4, the J call TRBJ2-7, with 10 bases aligning to TRBD2. CDR3 length: 15 amino acids. Germline loops: CDR1 SGHNT, CDR2 YYREEE (reference sequence). V was pared by 4 bases and J by 6 bases, with 10 bases of the junction left unmatched. CDR3 amino acids: CASSPGLAVGGEQYF. The CDR3 coding sequence is TGTGCCAGCAGCCCAGGACTAGCGGTAGGAGGCGAGCAGTACTTC.

The table lists this clonotype with many counts. The V and J genes are TRBV12-3 or TRBV12-4 and TRBJ2-1; D call uncertain. This CDR3 region has 11 residues. With 3 bases removed from V and 10 bases from J, the gap between germline ends came to 7 bases. CDR3 in DNA: TGTGCCAGCAGTTTCTCATACGAGCAGTTCTTC. It is translated as CASSFSYEQFF.

A word on this clonotype: Sequence at one end of the junction differs from germline and may be a read error. The chain is built from TRBV10-3 and TRBJ2-1; 14 bases are shared with TRBD2. Germline CDR1 reads ENHRY; CDR2 reads SYGVKD. The CDR3 sequence is 18 residues long. CDR3 amino acids: CAISEGGTSGRLRNEQSF. The CDR3 DNA reads as TGTGCCATCAGTGAGGGAGGGACTAGCGGGAGATTGAGGAATGAGCAGTCCTTC.

On this clonotype: One junction end does not reproduce the germline sequence, and a read error may be involved. V gene TRBV18 combines with J gene TRBJ2-3, with D perhaps matching TRBD2 (5 bases). In germline, CDR1 is KGHSH, CDR2 LQKENI. The CDR3 sequence is 14 residues long. In nucleotides, the CDR3 is TGTGCCAGCTCACCTCTGAACTCCGGGGAGACCCAGTACTTT. Its protein product is CASSPLNSGETQYF. The full variable domain, rest sourced from reference TRBV18 and TRBJ2-3, is NAGVMQNPRHLVRRRGQEARLRCSPMKGHSHVYWYRQLPEEGLKFMVYLQKENIIDESGMPKERFSAEFPKEGPSILRIQQVVRGDSAAYFCASSPLNSGETQYFGPGTRLTVL.

As regards this clonotype: Mismatch with germline at one junction end may stem from a read error. The rearrangement links TRBV11-2 to TRBJ2-7; TRBD2 matches at 8 bases. Looked up from germline, CDR1 is SGHAT and CDR2 is FQNNGV. The CDR3 is 18 amino acids. CDR3 sequence reads: CVSSPGPAGESRSYEQYF. The CDR3 DNA reads TGTGTCAGCAGTCCGGGACCAGCGGGAGAAAGTCGCTCATACGAGCAGTACTTC.

Concerning this clonotype itself: A much larger clone differs from this one at a single base, so this may be a read error. The rearrangement joins TRBV7-8 to TRBJ2-7; 8 nucleotides align to TRBD2. Germline lookup yields CDR1 SGHVS and CDR2 FQNEAQ. This CDR3 spans 16 amino acids. Here the CDR3 reads CASSIAPSGPSYEQYF. The CDR3 DNA follows: TGTGCCAGCAGCATAGCTCCTAGCGGGCCTTCCTACGAGCAGTACTTC.

About this clonotype itself: Relative to the germline gene, one junction end is altered; a read error may explain this. The rearrangement uses TRBV4-1 and TRBJ2-1; 7 bases map to TRBD1. The CDR3 is 13 amino acids. Per the germline V gene, CDR1 is MGHRA and CDR2 is YSYEKL. The CDR3 region is CASRDSQYTERFF. The CDR3 DNA is TGCGCCAGCCGGGACAGCCAGTACACTGAGCGGTTCTTC.

About this clonotype itself: Given a much more abundant clone one base away, this may be a read error. This chain connects TRBV4-1 to TRBJ2-7; D not resolved. Trimming took off 4 bases at V and 2 bases at J, with 15 bases between the two ends. Germline V gene sequence: CDR1 MGHRA, CDR2 YSYEKL. CDR3 length equals 15 residues. The CDR3 DNA sequence: TGCGCCAGCAGCCTCATGATCGTATTAGCCTACGAGCAGTACTTC. Translating it yields CASSLMIVLAYEQYF.

About this clonotype: Since a much larger clone is just one base distant, this may be a read error. The chain joins TRBV6-2 or TRBV6-3 to TRBJ1-1; 10 bases align to TRBD1. This CDR3 comprises 14 residues. Germline CDR1 MNHEY, CDR2 SVGEGT. V gave up 7 bases and J gave up 7 bases; unmatched junction bases: 9. The CDR3 DNA reads as TGTGCCAGCATCGACAGGGGGCATTACATTGAAGCTTTCTTT. Its protein is CASIDRGHYIEAFF.